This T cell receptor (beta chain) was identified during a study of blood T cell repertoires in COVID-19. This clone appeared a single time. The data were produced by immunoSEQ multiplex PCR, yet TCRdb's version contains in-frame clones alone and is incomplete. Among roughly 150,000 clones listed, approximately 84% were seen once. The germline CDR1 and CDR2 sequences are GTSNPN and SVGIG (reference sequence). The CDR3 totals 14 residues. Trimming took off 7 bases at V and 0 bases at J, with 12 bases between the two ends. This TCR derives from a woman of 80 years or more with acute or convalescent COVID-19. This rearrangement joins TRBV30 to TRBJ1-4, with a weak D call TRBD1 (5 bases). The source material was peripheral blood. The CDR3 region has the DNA TGTGCCTCAAAGGACACAGCAACTAATGAAAAACTGTTTTTT. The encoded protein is CASKDTATNEKLFF.